This T cell receptor beta chain is from a study of early stage breast cancer tumors. Using immunoSEQ multiplex PCR, the repertoire was profiled, and TCRdb retains in-frame clones only, with some absent. In the table there are 5,500 to 6,500 clones, 75% to 80% of which are singletons. V was shortened by 1 base and J by 8 bases, with 12 bases between the two germline ends. The CDR3 sequence is 14 residues long. The germline gives CDR1 KGHSH, CDR2 LQKENI. Sequencing input: normal breast tissue next to the tumor. The clonotype was recovered from a person aged 65-85 years with breast cancer. This chain connects TRBV18 to TRBJ2-1, with D unresolved. The CDR3 DNA is TGTGCCAGCTCACCACGGGCTTCGGTTGATGAGCAGTTCTTC. It translates to CASSPRASVDEQFF.